These 23 T cell receptor beta chains were all obtained from the same sample, sequenced in a study of OX40 agonist ivuxolimab in advanced cancers. Clones were sequenced by immunoSEQ multiplex PCR, and TCRdb holds only the in-frame ones, with some missing. Among about 79,000 clones listed, less than 90% were seen once. Here the sequenced sample was CD4+ or CD8+ T cells sorted from blood, taken in a trial of the OX40 agonist ivuxolimab. These TCRs come from an adult with an advanced solid tumor such as melanoma, head and neck, liver or kidney cancer.

The chain is built from TRBV19 and TRBJ2-7, with 9 bases aligning to TRBD1. The ends lost 6 bases at V and 7 bases at J; junction bases unmatched: 10. Looked up from germline, CDR1 is LNHDA and CDR2 is SQIVND (reference sequence). The CDR3 is 14 residues long. CDR3 region: CASRNTGTGKEQYF. In DNA form, the CDR3 reads TGTGCCAGTAGAAATACCGGGACAGGGAAAGAGCAGTACTTC.

The V and J genes are TRBV18 and TRBJ1-1; no reliable D call. V lost 5 bases and J 4 bases, leaving 17 bases between the germline ends. CDR1 and CDR2 (germline): KGHSH, LQKENI. This CDR3 has 15 residues. CDR3 region: CASSGGDTRTTEAFF. CDR3 nucleotide sequence: TGTGCCAGCTCAGGAGGAGATACAAGGACCACTGAAGCTTTCTTT.

The rearrangement joins TRBV6-6 to TRBJ1-2, with a tentative D call TRBD1 (5 bases). Germline V gene sequence: CDR1 MNHNY, CDR2 SVGAGI (reference sequence). V lost 2 bases, J lost 4 bases, and 11 bases lay in between. This CDR3 region has 14 residues. The CDR3 sequence: CASSYGQGSYGYTF. As DNA, the CDR3 is TGTGCCAGCAGTTACGGCCAGGGAAGCTATGGCTACACCTTC.

The chain recombines TRBV5-1 with TRBJ2-7; maybe TRBD1 (6 bases). The V gene lost 1 base and the J gene lost 3 bases, with 14 bases spanning the gap. The germline gives CDR1 SGHRS, CDR2 YFSETQ. The CDR3 totals 15 residues. The CDR3 is CASSLSGAHNYEQYF. The CDR3 DNA is TGCGCCAGCAGCTTGTCAGGGGCCCATAACTACGAGCAGTACTTC.

Worth noting for this clone: The same CDR3 can be traced to other DNA sequences in this sample. This chain joins TRBV4-1 and TRBJ1-1, with no clear D. Germline CDR1 and CDR2: MGHRA and YSYEKL. Trimming shortened V by 1 base and J by 1 base, and 4 bases separated the two germline ends. This CDR3 is 13 amino acids long. The CDR3, as DNA: TGCGCCAGCAGCCAAGGCGGGAACACTGAAGCTTTCTTT. Translated: CASSQGGNTEAFF.

This chain connects TRBV27 to TRBJ2-5; weak D call: TRBD2 (5 bases). The germline gives CDR1 MNHEY, CDR2 SMNVEV (reference sequence). V lost 3 bases to trimming and J lost 5 bases, with 10 bases between them. The CDR3 runs to 13 residues. The CDR3 sequence: CASSFHRGETQYF. The CDR3 DNA follows: TGTGCCAGCAGTTTCCACCGAGGGGAGACCCAGTACTTC.

The CDR3 sequence is CASSQGLGLIYNEQFF. The CDR3 DNA reads as TGTGCCAGCAGCCAAGGATTGGGTCTTATCTACAATGAGCAGTTCTTC. The chain recombines TRBV4-2 with TRBJ2-1, with D unresolved. CDR3 length: 16 amino acids. V lost 1 base and J 3 bases, leaving 13 bases between the germline ends. Germline V gene lookup returns CDR1 LGHNA and CDR2 YNFKEQ.

This clone was seen a handful of times. The rearrangement links TRBV10-2 to TRBJ1-5; 8 bases line up with TRBD1. CDR3 length equals 14 residues. V lost 1 base and J lost 6; bases outside the gene matches: 2. Germline CDR1 is WSHSY and CDR2 is SAAADI. The CDR3 DNA reads TGCGCCAGCAGTGAGTGGACAGGGCCTCAGCCCCAGCATTTT. Amino acid sequence: CASSEWTGPQPQHF.

On this clone itself: The germline gene is not matched at one end of the junction; a read error may be the cause. The chain employs TRBV2 and TRBJ2-5; D uncertain. The better agreement between TRBJ2-7 and the DNA end casts doubt on the J call. Germline loops: CDR1 SNHLY, CDR2 FYNNEI. The CDR3 length is 12 residues. CDR3 nucleotides: TGTGCCAGCATTGGCCCGTCCTCCGAGCAGTACTTC. Protein: CASIGPSSEQYF.

The chain carries TRBV7-3 and TRBJ2-7, with D possibly TRBD2 on 6 matching bases. CDR3 length equals 15 residues. Trimming took 0 bases from V and 8 from J, leaving 17 bases between them. The germline CDR1 and CDR2 sequences are SGHTA and FQGTGA. CDR3: CASSLTGGDLDKQYF. The DNA of the CDR3 is TGTGCCAGCAGCTTAACGGGGGGAGACTTAGACAAGCAGTACTTC.

J is TRBJ1-1 and V is TRBV7-8; weak D call: TRBD1 (5 bases). Trimming took off 5 bases at V and 1 base at J, with 11 bases between the two ends. Germline loops: CDR1 SGHVS, CDR2 FQNEAQ. This CDR3 is built from 14 residues. CDR3 residues: CASSSTGSNTEAFF. The CDR3, as DNA: TGTGCCAGCAGCAGCACAGGTTCGAACACTGAAGCTTTCTTT.

The J gene is TRBJ1-1, the V gene TRBV23-1; 11 nucleotides match TRBD1. TRBV23-1 is treated as an ORF (open reading frame) with a function not yet certain. V was pared by 11 bases and J by 5 bases, with 16 bases of the junction left unmatched. This CDR3 spans 16 amino acids. CDR3 DNA sequence: TGCGCCCGAGGGAGAGACACCGGGACAGGGGGTACTGAAGCTTTCTTT. Encoded protein: CARGRDTGTGGTEAFF.

This rearrangement joins TRBV7-3 to TRBJ2-5; possibly TRBD2 for D (6 bases). Germline-derived CDR1 and CDR2 are SGHTA and FQGTGA. The CDR3 extends over 14 amino acids. The V end was cut by 0 bases, the J end by 4 bases, with 9 bases between. In DNA, the CDR3 is TGTGCCAGCAGCTTAACGGCCGGGGGAGAGACCCAGTACTTC. Amino acid sequence: CASSLTAGGETQYF.

This rearrangement joins TRBV27 to TRBJ2-7; a weak D match, TRBD2 (5 bases). V was pared by 8 bases and J by 0 bases, with 5 bases between. CDR1 and CDR2 from the germline V gene are MNHEY and SMNVEV (reference sequence). This CDR3 region has 11 residues. The chain's CDR3 is CASAGSYEQYF. The CDR3 DNA is TGTGCCAGCGCGGGCTCCTACGAGCAGTACTTC.

This sequence joins TRBV27 and TRBJ1-1; no firm D call. V lost 5 bases to trimming and J lost 1 base, with 8 bases between them. This CDR3 has 13 residues. Per germline, CDR1 MNHEY and CDR2 SMNVEV (reference sequence). DNA of the CDR3: TGTGCCAGCAGTCCCGCGACGAACACTGAAGCTTTCTTT. Encoded protein: CASSPATNTEAFF.

The chain combines TRBV7-8 with TRBJ2-7; weak D call: TRBD1 (5 bases). This CDR3 has 17 residues. The germline CDR1 and CDR2 sequences are SGHVS and FQNEAQ. Deletions cut 4 bases from V and 2 bases from J, with 21 bases between. The CDR3 bases are TGTGCCAGCAGCTCAACCCCAGGGCGAGCCCGTACCTACGAGCAGTACTTC. This gives the protein CASSSTPGRARTYEQYF.

This clone was counted once. The chain carries TRBV21-1 and TRBJ2-3. TRBV21-1 is a pseudogene. This CDR3 spans 19 amino acids. The CDR3 loop is CASSKGAPESECGTDTQYF. CDR3 DNA: TGTGCCAGCAGCAAAGGGGCCCCCGAAAGCGAGTGTGGCACAGATACGCAGTATTTT.

This chain connects TRBV7-9 to TRBJ2-5; TRBD1 agrees at 11 bases. Germline lookup yields CDR1 SEHNR and CDR2 FQNEAQ (reference sequence). The CDR3 contains 16 residues. Germline trimming cut 5 bases from V and 1 base from J; bases unmatched to any gene: 6. The chain's CDR3 is CASSHYGTGGQETQYF. The CDR3 DNA follows: TGTGCCAGCAGCCATTATGGGACAGGGGGCCAAGAGACCCAGTACTTC.

The rearrangement joins TRBV6-1 to TRBJ2-3, with a possible D match to TRBD2 (6 bases). There are 14 residues in the CDR3. Looked up from germline, CDR1 is MNHNS and CDR2 is SASEGT. The V end lost 11 bases, the J end lost 0 bases, and 15 bases lay between the germline ends. CDR3: CAGASVTSTDTQYF. Written as DNA, the CDR3 is TGTGCCGGGGCTAGCGTCACTAGCACAGATACGCAGTATTTT.

The V call is TRBV30, the J call TRBJ1-2; maybe TRBD1 (6 bases). V was clipped by 2 bases and J by 4 bases, with 17 bases between them. The CDR3 runs 15 residues. CDR1 is GTSNPN, CDR2 SVGIG, per germline (reference sequence). The CDR3 here is CAWSRPPGHFYGYTF. The CDR3 DNA reads as TGTGCCTGGAGTCGACCCCCGGGACACTTCTATGGCTACACCTTC.

The CDR3 nucleotides are TGTGCCAGCAGCGTACTCCACAGGGGCGAGCAGTACTTC. It yields the protein CASSVLHRGEQYF. The chain links TRBV9 to TRBJ2-7, with 7 bases matching TRBD1. This CDR3 region has 13 residues. Trimming at V came to 1 base and at J to 6 bases, leaving 4 bases not matched to a gene. In germline, CDR1 is SGDLS, CDR2 YYNGEE.

The chain employs TRBV4-1 and TRBJ1-5, with D possibly TRBD1 on 6 matching bases. Germline V gene sequence: CDR1 MGHRA, CDR2 YSYEKL. V was shortened by 0 bases and J by 6 bases, with 12 bases between the two germline ends. This CDR3 spans 15 amino acids. The CDR3 loop is CASSQDFAGAQPQHF. The CDR3 DNA sequence: TGCGCCAGCAGCCAAGATTTTGCAGGGGCTCAGCCCCAGCATTTT.

DNA for the CDR3: TGCGCCAGCAGCTTGCATGGGGGGTCCTACGAGCAGTACTTC. Translated, it gives CASSLHGGSYEQYF. The chain couples TRBV5-1 to TRBJ2-7; maybe TRBD2 (6 bases). This CDR3 has 14 amino acids. Trimming stripped 1 base from V and 1 base from J, with 9 bases between. CDR1 and CDR2 from the germline V gene are SGHRS and YFSETQ. Full variable domain (remainder filled in from reference TRBV5-1 and TRBJ2-7): KAGVTQTPRYLIKTRGQQVTLSCSPISGHRSVSWYQQTPGQGLQFLFEYFSETQRNKGNFPGRFSGRQFSNSRSEMNVSTLELGDSALYLCASSLHGGSYEQYFGPGTRLTVT.